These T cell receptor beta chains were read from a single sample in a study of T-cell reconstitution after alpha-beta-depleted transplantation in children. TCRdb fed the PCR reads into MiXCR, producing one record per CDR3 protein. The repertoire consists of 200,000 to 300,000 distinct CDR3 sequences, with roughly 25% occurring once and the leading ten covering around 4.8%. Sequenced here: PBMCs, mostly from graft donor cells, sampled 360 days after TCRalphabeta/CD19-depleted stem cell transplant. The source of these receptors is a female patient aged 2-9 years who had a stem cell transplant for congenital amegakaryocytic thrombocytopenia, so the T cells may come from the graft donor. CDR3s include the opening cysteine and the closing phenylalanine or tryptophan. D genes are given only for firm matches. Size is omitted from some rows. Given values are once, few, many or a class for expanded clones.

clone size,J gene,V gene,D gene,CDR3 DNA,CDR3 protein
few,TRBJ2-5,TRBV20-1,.,TGCAGTGCTAGGGACCGCCAAGAGACCCAGTACTTC,CSARDRQETQYF
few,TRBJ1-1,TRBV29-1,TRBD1,TGCAGCGTTGAAGAAACAGGGGGCTACACTGAAGCTTTCTTT,CSVEETGGYTEAFF
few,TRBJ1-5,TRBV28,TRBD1,TGTGCCAGCAGTTTACTCGGGACAGGGGACGGTCAGCCCCAGCATTTT,CASSLLGTGDGQPQHF
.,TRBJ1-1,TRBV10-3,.,TGTGCCATCAGGGCCCTGGGTGTCGGGATGAACACTGAAGCTTTCTTT,CAIRALGVGMNTEAFF
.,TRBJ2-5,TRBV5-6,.,TGTGCCAGCAGCTTGGTGCCGACAAAACAAGAGACCCAGTACTTC,CASSLVPTKQETQYF
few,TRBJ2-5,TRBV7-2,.,TGTGCCAGCAGCTTAGTTTGGGACAAGGAGACCCAGTACTTC,CASSLVWDKETQYF
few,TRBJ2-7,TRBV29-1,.,TGCAGCGTTGAACAGGAGACGGAAGAGCAGTACTTC,CSVEQETEEQYF
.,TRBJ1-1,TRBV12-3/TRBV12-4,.,TGTGCCAGCACCCCTGGACACCGTTACACTGAAGCTTTCTTT,CASTPGHRYTEAFF
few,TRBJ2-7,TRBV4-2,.,TGTGCCAGCAGCCAAGGGACTGTATTGGGCCACGAGCAGTACTTC,CASSQGTVLGHEQYF
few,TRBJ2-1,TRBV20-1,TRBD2,TGCAGTGCTAGCTCCTTACTAGAGCGGGAGGAATCCTACAATGAGCAGTTCTTC,CSASSLLEREESYNEQFF
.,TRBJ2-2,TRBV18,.,TGTGCCAGCTCACCACGGCAGGGAACAGACACCGGGGAGCTGTTTTTT,CASSPRQGTDTGELFF
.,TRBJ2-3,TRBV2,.,TGTGCCAGCAACGGCGGGGAGCACACAGATACGCAGTATTTT,CASNGGEHTDTQYF
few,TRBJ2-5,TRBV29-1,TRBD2,TGCAGCGTTGAAGCAAAGAGCCCTCCTACTAGCGGGGTTTTACAAGAGACCCAGTACTTC,CSVEAKSPPTSGVLQETQYF
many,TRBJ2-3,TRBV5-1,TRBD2,TGCGCCAGCAGCCCCTCAAGCGGGAGTAAAGCCGATACGCAGTATTTT,CASSPSSGSKADTQYF
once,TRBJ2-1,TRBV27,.,TGTGCCAGCAGTTGGGCGGGTAACAATGAGCAGTTCTTC,CASSWAGNNEQFF
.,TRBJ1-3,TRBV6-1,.,TGTGCCAGCAGAGGGGCGATAGCTGGAAACACCATATATTTT,CASRGAIAGNTIYF
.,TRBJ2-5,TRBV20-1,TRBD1,TGCAGTGCTAGACCTGAGGACAGGGTAGAGACCCAGTACTTC,CSARPEDRVETQYF
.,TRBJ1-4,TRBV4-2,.,TGTGCCAGCAGCGGAAGGGACGGCGCAACTAATGAAAAACTGTTTTTT,CASSGRDGATNEKLFF
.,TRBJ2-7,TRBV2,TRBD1,TGTGCCAGCAGCCCAGGACAGGGTTGGGGTGAGCAGTACTTC,CASSPGQGWGEQYF
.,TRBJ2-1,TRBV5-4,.,TGTGCCAGCAGCTTGGGAGCGTCAGATTACAATGAGCAGTTCTTC,CASSLGASDYNEQFF
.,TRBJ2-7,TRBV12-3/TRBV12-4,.,TGTGCCAGCAGTTATGACAGAACAGGTGCCCACGAGCAGTACTTC,CASSYDRTGAHEQYF
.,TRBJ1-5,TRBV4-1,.,TGCGCCAGCAGCCAAGGGGGGTCGGGGTTATTTAGCAATCAGCCCCAGCATTTT,CASSQGGSGLFSNQPQHF
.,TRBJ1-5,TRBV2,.,TGTGCCAGCAGTGATGGGCAGGGAAGGCAGCCCCAGCATTTT,CASSDGQGRQPQHF
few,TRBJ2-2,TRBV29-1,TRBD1,TGCAGCGTTGCACAGGGGCCTTACACCGGGGAGCTGTTTTTT,CSVAQGPYTGELFF
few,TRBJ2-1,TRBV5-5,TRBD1,TGTGCCAGCAGCAGGGGACAGTACAATGAGCAGTTCTTC,CASSRGQYNEQFF
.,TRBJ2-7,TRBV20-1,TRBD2,TGCAGTGTTCAGCCCTTTCTAGCGGGATTAGGCTACGAGCAGTACTTC,CSVQPFLAGLGYEQYF
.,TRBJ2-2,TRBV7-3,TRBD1,TGTGCCAGCAGCCAGGACAGGATCACCGGGGAGCTGTTTTTT,CASSQDRITGELFF
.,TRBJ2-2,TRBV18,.,TGTGCCAGCTCACCCCTGCCGACCGGGGAGCTGTTTTTT,CASSPLPTGELFF
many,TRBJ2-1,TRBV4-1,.,TGCGCCAGCAGCCAAGATCTGGCGGACTCCTACAATGAGCAGTTCTTC,CASSQDLADSYNEQFF
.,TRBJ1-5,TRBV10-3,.,TGTGCCACCACGGCGGGCGACCTAGGTCAGCCCCAGCATTTT,CATTAGDLGQPQHF
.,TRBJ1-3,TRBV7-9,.,TGTGCCAGCAGCCCCCCTCAGCGCCCTCTCTCTGGAAACACCATATATTTT,CASSPPQRPLSGNTIYF
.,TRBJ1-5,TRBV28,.,TGTGCCAGCAGCCCCCTTAGGGTTATTTGGAGCAATCAGCCCCAGAATTTT,CASSPLRVIWSNQPQNF
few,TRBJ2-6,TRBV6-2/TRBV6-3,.,TGTGCCAGCAGTTACGACAGTTGGGGGGCCAACGTCCTGACTTTC,CASSYDSWGANVLTF
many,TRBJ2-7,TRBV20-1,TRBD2,TGCAGTGCCAACAGCGGGGACGAGCAGTACTTC,CSANSGDEQYF
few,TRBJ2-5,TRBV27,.,TGTGCCAGCAGGGACTCGCTAGTGTGGGAGACCCAGTACTTC,CASRDSLVWETQYF
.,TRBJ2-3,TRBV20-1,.,TGCAGTGCTAGAGACGGCACAGATACGCAGTATTTT,CSARDGTDTQYF
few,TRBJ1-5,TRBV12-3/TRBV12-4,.,TGTGCCAGCAGCACACGGATTATGGAAGATCAGCCCCAGCATTTT,CASSTRIMEDQPQHF
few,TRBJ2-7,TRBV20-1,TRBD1,TGCAGTGCTAGAGGAGGGACAGGGGGCCGGGAGCAGTACTTC,CSARGGTGGREQYF
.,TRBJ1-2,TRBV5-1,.,TGCGCCAGCAGCACCGGACAGCGTAGCGGCTATGGCTACACCTTC,CASSTGQRSGYGYTF
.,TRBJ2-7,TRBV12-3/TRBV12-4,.,TGTGCCAGCAGCCCGCCGCACAGCCTGTACTACGAGCAGTACTTC,CASSPPHSLYYEQYF
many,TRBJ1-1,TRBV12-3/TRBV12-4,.,TGTGCCAGCAGTTTCTCCGGACTAGGCACTGAAGCTTTCTTT,CASSFSGLGTEAFF
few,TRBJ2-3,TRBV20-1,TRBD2,TGCAGTGCTAGAGATTTACTAGCGGGGAGCACAGATACGCAGTATTTT,CSARDLLAGSTDTQYF
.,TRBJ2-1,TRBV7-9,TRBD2,TGTGCCAGCAGCTTGGGACTAGACAATGAGCAGTTCTTC,CASSLGLDNEQFF
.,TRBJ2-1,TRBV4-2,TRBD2,TGTGCCAGCAGCCCCGGGACTAGCGGGCTACAACCGAGGGAGTTCTTC,CASSPGTSGLQPREFF
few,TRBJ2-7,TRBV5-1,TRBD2,TGCGCCAGCAGCTTGTCTAGCGGCCCCTACGAGCAGTACTTC,CASSLSSGPYEQYF
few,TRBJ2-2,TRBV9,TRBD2,TGTGCCAGCAGCGCAGCGGGGTTGTTGTCGAGAACCGGGGAGCTGTTTTTT,CASSAAGLLSRTGELFF
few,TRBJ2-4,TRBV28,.,TGTGCCAGCAGTTTTCGCAGGTTGCACATTCAGTACTTC,CASSFRRLHIQYF
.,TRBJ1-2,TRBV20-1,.,TGCAGTGCTAGAGATCTAGGGACGGATGGCTACACCTTC,CSARDLGTDGYTF
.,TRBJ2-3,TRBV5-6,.,TGTGCCAGCAGCTTGTGGACCTCCCCGAGCGATACGCAGTATTTT,CASSLWTSPSDTQYF
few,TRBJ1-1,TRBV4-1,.,TGCGCCAGCAGCCAACAGACGCACACTGAAGCTTTCTTT,CASSQQTHTEAFF
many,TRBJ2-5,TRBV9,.,TGTGCCAGCAGCGCCCACCCTGTGAGGGGGTGGGGAGAGACCCAGTACTTC,CASSAHPVRGWGETQYF
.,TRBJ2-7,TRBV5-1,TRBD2,TGCGCCAGCAGCACCTTAGCGGGAGAGGCTCGAGAGCAGTACTTC,CASSTLAGEAREQYF
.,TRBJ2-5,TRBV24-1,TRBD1,TGTGCCACCAGTGATCCGGGACAGGGGTGGGAGACCCAGTACTTC,CATSDPGQGWETQYF
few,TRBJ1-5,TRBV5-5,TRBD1,TGTGCCAGCAGCCAGGGGGGAAATGGCAGTCCCCAGCATTTT,CASSQGGNGSPQHF
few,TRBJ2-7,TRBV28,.,TGTGCCAGCAGTTTATGGAGCCGGGTCTACGAGCAGTACTTC,CASSLWSRVYEQYF